This T cell receptor beta chain was identified in a study of T cell changes during pregnancy in multiple sclerosis. V lost 4 bases, J lost 4 bases, and 12 bases lay in between. The CDR3 consists of 13 residues. Germline assignment: CDR1 SGHRS and CDR2 YFSETQ. The data were produced by immunoSEQ multiplex PCR, yet TCRdb's version contains in-frame clones alone and is incomplete. Among tens of thousands of clones, 70% to 90% were seen once, and the ten largest hold under 0.7%. The sequence derives from a female donor with multiple sclerosis, enrolled in a pregnancy study. The chain couples TRBV5-1 to TRBJ2-7; the D gene is possibly TRBD2 (6 bases). The sequencing here drew on CD4+ T cells from peripheral blood mononuclear cells, taken in the first trimester of pregnancy. The CDR3 spells CASSARRGYEQYF. The CDR3 bases are TGCGCCAGCAGCGCACGGAGGGGTTACGAGCAGTACTTC.